Shown below are 6 T cell receptor beta chains from a single sample sequenced in a study of shared clonotypes between healthy human individuals. Clones were sequenced by immunoSEQ multiplex PCR, and TCRdb holds only the in-frame ones, with some missing. The repertoire holds about 960,000 clones, 76% seen once, with over 1.3% in the top ten. Sample: memory CD4+ T cells sorted from blood. Subset of the sample: CD45RA-negative fraction. Every receptor here comes from a man between 18 and 29 years old in good health.

The rearrangement joins TRBV5-1 to TRBJ1-4; unclear D gene. Trimming cost V 4 bases and J 7 bases, with 8 bases left between them. Germline loops: CDR1 SGHRS, CDR2 YFSETQ. The CDR3 is 12 amino acids. The CDR3 DNA follows: TGCGCCAGCAGCAGTAATGGTGAAAAACTGTTTTTT. As protein: CASSSNGEKLFF.

The CDR3 loop reads CASSQDGTHNEKLFF. In nucleotides, the CDR3 is TGTGCCAGCAGCCAAGATGGGACACACAATGAAAAACTGTTTTTT. This sequence joins TRBV4-2 and TRBJ1-4, with D possibly matching TRBD1 (6 bases). From germline, CDR1 is LGHNA and CDR2 YNFKEQ. This CDR3 has 15 residues. The ends were cut back, 0 bases at V and 5 bases at J, with 10 bases in the middle.

The chain links TRBV10-3 to TRBJ2-2, with TRBD2 matching over 14 bases. Germline CDR1 and CDR2: ENHRY and SYGVKD. With V trimmed by 5 bases and J by 1 base, 6 bases remained unmatched. This CDR3 region has 18 residues. The CDR3 here is CAISTGLAGDRNTGELFF. Written as DNA, the CDR3 is TGTGCCATCAGTACGGGACTAGCGGGAGATAGGAACACCGGGGAGCTGTTTTTT.

The J gene is TRBJ1-6, the V gene TRBV5-5; D gene uncertain. The CDR3 has 13 amino acids. V lost 0 bases, J lost 8 bases, and 6 bases lay in between. Germline-derived CDR1 and CDR2 are SGHKS and YYEKEE (reference sequence). In DNA form, the CDR3 reads TGTGCCAGCAGCTTGGTTTGGGATTCACCCCTCCACTTT. Translating it yields CASSLVWDSPLHF.

In this sample, this clone turned up a few times. The genes are TRBV6-1 and TRBJ2-7; weak D call: TRBD2 (6 bases). In germline, CDR1 is MNHNS, CDR2 SASEGT. The ends were cut back, 6 bases at V and 6 bases at J, with 18 bases in the middle. This CDR3 spans 14 amino acids. CDR3 DNA: TGTGCCAGCAGCCCCGAGGCGGGGACGGGCGAGCAGTACTTC. The encoded protein is CASSPEAGTGEQYF.

Concerning this clone: Other DNA sequences within the sample encode an identical CDR3. The J gene is TRBJ1-2, the V gene TRBV28; D gene ambiguous. The V end lost 2 bases, the J end lost 1 base, and 5 bases lay between the germline ends. CDR1 MDHEN and CDR2 SYDVKM come from the germline V gene. The CDR3 is made up of 13 amino acids. The CDR3 region has the DNA TGTGCCAGCAGTTTACGGAATAACTATGGCTACACCTTC. It specifies CASSLRNNYGYTF.